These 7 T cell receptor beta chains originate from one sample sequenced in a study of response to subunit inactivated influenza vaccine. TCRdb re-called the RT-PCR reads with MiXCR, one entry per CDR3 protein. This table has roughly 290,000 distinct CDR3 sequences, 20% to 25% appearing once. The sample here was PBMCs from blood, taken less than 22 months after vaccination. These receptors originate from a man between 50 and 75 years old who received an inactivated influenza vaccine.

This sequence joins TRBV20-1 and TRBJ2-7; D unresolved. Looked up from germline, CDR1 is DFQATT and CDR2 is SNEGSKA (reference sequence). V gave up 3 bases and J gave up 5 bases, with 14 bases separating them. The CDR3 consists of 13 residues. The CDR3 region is CSASWAGPNEQYF. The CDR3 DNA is TGCAGTGCTAGTTGGGCAGGCCCCAACGAGCAGTACTTC.

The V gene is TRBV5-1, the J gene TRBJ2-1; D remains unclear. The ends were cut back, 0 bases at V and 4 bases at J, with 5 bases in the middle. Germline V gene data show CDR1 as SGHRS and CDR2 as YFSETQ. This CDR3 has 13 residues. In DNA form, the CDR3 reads TGCGCCAGCAGCTTGGACGCATACAATGAGCAGTTCTTC. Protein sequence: CASSLDAYNEQFF.

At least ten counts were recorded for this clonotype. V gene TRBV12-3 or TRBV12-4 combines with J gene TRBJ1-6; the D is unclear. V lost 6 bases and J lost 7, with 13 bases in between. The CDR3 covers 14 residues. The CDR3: CASRRAGLNSPLHF. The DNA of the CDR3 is TGTGCCAGCAGGCGGGCGGGTCTCAATTCACCCCTCCACTTT.

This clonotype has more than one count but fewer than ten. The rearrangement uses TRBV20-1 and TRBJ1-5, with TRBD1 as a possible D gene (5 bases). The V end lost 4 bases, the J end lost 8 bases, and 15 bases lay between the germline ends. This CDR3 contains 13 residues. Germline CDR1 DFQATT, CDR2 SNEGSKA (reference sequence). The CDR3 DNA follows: TGCAGTGCTAAGGGACGGAACGGTGAGCCCCAGCATTTT. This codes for CSAKGRNGEPQHF.

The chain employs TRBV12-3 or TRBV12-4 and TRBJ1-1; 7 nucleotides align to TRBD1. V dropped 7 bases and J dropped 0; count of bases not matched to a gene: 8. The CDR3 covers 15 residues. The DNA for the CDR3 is TGTGCCAGCATTTCAGGGGGGGTCATGAACACTGAAGCTTTCTTT. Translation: CASISGGVMNTEAFF.

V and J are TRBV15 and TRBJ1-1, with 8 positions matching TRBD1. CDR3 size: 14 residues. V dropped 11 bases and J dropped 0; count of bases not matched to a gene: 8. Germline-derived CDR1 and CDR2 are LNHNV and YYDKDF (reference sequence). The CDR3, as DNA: TGTGCCGCGAAAACAGGGGGTATGAACACTGAAGCTTTCTTT. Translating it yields CAAKTGGMNTEAFF.

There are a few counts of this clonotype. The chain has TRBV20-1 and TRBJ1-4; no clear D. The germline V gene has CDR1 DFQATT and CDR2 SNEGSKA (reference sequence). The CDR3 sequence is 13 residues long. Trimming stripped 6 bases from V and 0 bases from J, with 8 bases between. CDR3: CSAPISTNEKLFF. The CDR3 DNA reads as TGCAGTGCGCCCATCTCAACTAATGAAAAACTGTTTTTT.